The source of this TCR beta chain is a study of CD8 T cells in ankylosing spondylitis. Quantitative 5'-RACE with molecular barcodes produced the TCR beta libraries. Each CDR3 protein is one row after TCRdb ran MiXCR on the 5' RACE reads. The sample gives approximately 350,000 distinct CDR3 sequences, 20% to 25% of which show up once; around 13% is in the top ten. This clonotype occurred a few times. The antigen is not known. The germline V gene encodes CDR1 SGDLS and CDR2 YYNGEE. V lost 4 bases and J lost 2; bases outside the gene matches: 3. This CDR3 has 16 residues. Findings and caveats of the study: Some of the motif variants had earlier been found in reactive arthritis patients' fluid and blood. Ankylosing spondylitis blood appeared to carry a characteristic TCR beta motif of several highly homologous variants.

This sequence originates from a male donor with ankylosing spondylitis or in good health (not recorded which). Material for sequencing was blood, either unsorted or a sorted T cell fraction (not recorded which). This rearrangement joins TRBV9 to TRBJ2-1; 13 positions agree with TRBD2. The CDR3 region has the DNA TGTGCCAGCAGCCCAACTAGCGGGGGGGCCTACAATGAGCAGTTCTTC. Translation gives CASSPTSGGAYNEQFF.